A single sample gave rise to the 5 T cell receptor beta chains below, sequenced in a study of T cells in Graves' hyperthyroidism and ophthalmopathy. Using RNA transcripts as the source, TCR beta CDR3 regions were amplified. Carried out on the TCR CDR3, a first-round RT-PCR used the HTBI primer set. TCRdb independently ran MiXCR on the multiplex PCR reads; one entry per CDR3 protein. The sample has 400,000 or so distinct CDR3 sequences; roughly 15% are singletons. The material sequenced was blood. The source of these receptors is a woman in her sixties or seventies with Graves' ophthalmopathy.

The CDR3 reads CASGLYGGRETQYF. The DNA for the CDR3 is TGTGCCAGCGGACTTTACGGGGGAAGAGAGACCCAGTACTTC. The chain links TRBV27 to TRBJ2-5; D may be TRBD2 (6 bases). The CDR3 spans 14 residues. V was shortened by 8 bases and J by 4 bases, with 17 bases between the two germline ends. Germline CDR1 MNHEY, CDR2 SMNVEV (reference sequence).

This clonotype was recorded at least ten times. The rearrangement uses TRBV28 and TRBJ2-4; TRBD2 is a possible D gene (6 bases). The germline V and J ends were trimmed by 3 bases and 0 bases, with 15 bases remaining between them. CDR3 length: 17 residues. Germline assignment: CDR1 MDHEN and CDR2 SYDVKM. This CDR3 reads CASSFGLWGLAKNIQYF. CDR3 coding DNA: TGTGCCAGCAGTTTCGGGTTATGGGGACTAGCCAAAAACATTCAGTACTTC.

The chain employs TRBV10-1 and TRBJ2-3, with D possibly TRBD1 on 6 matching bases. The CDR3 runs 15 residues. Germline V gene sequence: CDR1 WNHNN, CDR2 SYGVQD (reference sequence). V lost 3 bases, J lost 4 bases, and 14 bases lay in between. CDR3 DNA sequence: TGCGCCAGCAGTGAAGCAGGGGAGCGGCCAGATACGCAGTATTTT. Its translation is CASSEAGERPDTQYF.

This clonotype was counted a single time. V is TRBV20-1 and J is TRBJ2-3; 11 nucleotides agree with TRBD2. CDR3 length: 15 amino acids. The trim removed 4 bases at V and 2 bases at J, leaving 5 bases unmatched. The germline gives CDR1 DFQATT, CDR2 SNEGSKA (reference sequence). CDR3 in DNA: TGCAGTGCTACTAAGACTAGCGGGAACACAGATACGCAGTATTTT. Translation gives CSATKTSGNTDTQYF.

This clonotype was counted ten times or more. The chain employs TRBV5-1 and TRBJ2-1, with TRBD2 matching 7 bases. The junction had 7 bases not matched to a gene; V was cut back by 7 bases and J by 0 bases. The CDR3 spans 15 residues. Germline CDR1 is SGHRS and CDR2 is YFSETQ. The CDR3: CASWGAGSSYNEQFF. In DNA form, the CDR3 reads TGCGCCAGCTGGGGAGCGGGAAGCTCCTACAATGAGCAGTTCTTC.